This entry lists 21 T cell receptor beta chains sequenced from one sample in a study of tumor-infiltrating lymphocytes in primary liver carcinoma. A constant-region primer served to make TCR beta cDNA from about 500 ng total RNA. Slightly modified ARM-PCR served as the procedure for the TCR beta libraries. These libraries came from three rounds of nested multiplex PCR. The first two PCR rounds, around 11 cycles each, used TRBV1-TRBV30 forward primers and a C-beta reverse primer. TCRdb passed the multiplex PCR reads through MiXCR, listing each CDR3 protein once. Among some 190,000 distinct CDR3 sequences, roughly 80% were seen once, and the ten largest hold roughly 18%. The tissue used was unsorted bulk material of roughly 17-34 mg. RNA and DNA were co-extracted from it with the AllPrep DNA/RNA mini kit. The sample comprised tumor tissue from primary liver carcinoma. All receptors come from a middle-aged man with primary liver carcinoma and hepatitis B virus infection.

With regard to this clonotype: Mismatch with germline at one junction end may stem from a read error. V is TRBV4-2 and J is TRBJ1-1, with no clear D. The CDR3 sequence is 16 residues long. CDR1 and CDR2 (germline): LGHNA, YNFKEQ. The CDR3 protein is CASSPRVSGLNTEALF. In DNA, the CDR3 is TGTGCCAGCAGCCCGAGGGTCTCCGGCCTGAACACTGAAGCTCTCTTT.

J is TRBJ2-5 and V is TRBV5-5, with D possibly TRBD2 on 6 matching bases. Trimming stripped 3 bases from V and 14 bases from J, with 23 bases between. The CDR3 covers 14 residues. Germline values: CDR1 SGHKS, CDR2 YYEKEE (reference sequence). The CDR3 region is CASSSKTRGDTYYF. CDR3 sequence (DNA): TGTGCCAGCAGCTCGAAGACTAGGGGAGATACCTACTACTTC.

The table lists this clonotype with a count of one. The junction does not match germline at one end; this may be a read error. This chain uses TRBV4-2 with TRBJ1-2, with D possibly being TRBD1 (5 bases). The CDR3 runs 14 residues. Per the germline V gene, CDR1 is LGHNA and CDR2 is YNFKEQ. CDR3 sequence (DNA): TGTGCCAACAGCCCTTTCGACGGGATGGGGGACTACACCTTC. This encodes CANSPFDGMGDYTF.

In regard to this clonotype: This CDR3 fails to terminate in the conserved phenylalanine or tryptophan, so it likely reflects a read error. The chain recombines TRBV29-1 with TRBJ2-1; no clear D. The V gene's germline CDR1 is SQVTM and CDR2 ANQGSEA. This CDR3 has 15 residues. CDR3 residues: CTVDLSRANTNEQFL. In DNA form, the CDR3 reads TGCACCGTTGACCTTTCTAGGGCCAATACCAATGAGCAGTTCCTC.

As to this clonotype: Sequence at one end of the junction differs from germline and may be a read error. The chain joins TRBV11-2 to TRBJ1-2, with D perhaps matching TRBD1 (5 bases). Germline CDR1 is SGHAT and CDR2 is FQNNGV. The CDR3 is made up of 13 amino acids. For the CDR3, the DNA is TGTTCCAGTACCGACAGCTTTAACTACGGCTACACATTC. This translates into CSSTDSFNYGYTF.

Details on this clonotype: At one boundary the junction diverges from the germline segment, which might be a read error. The chain carries TRBV30 and TRBJ1-1; TRBD1 is a possible D gene (5 bases). This CDR3 spans 13 amino acids. Looked up from germline, CDR1 is GTSNPN and CDR2 is SVGIG (reference sequence). CDR3 sequence (DNA): TGTGCCTGGAGTGGAAGGGGAGAGACTGAGGCTTTCTTT. Amino acid sequence: CAWSGRGETEAFF.

The V gene is TRBV7-9, the J gene TRBJ1-2, with TRBD1 matching over 11 bases. The CDR3 covers 14 residues. V was pared by 6 bases and J by 14 bases, with 14 bases of the junction left unmatched. The germline gives CDR1 SEHNR, CDR2 FQNEAQ (reference sequence). CDR3 region: CASRWDRGSHGQTF. The CDR3, as DNA: TGTGCCAGCAGATGGGACAGGGGGTCTCATGGCCAAACCTTC. Full variable domain (outside the CDR3, taken from reference TRBV7-9 and TRBJ1-2): DTGVSQNPRHKITKRGQNVTFRCDPISEHNRLYWYRQTLGQGPEFLTYFQNEAQLEKSRLLSDRFSAERPKGSFSTLEIQRTEQGDSAMYLCASRWDRGSHGQTFGSGTRLTVV.

With regard to this clonotype: An end of the junction differs from the germline gene, which may be a read error. The chain employs TRBV11-2 and TRBJ1-2; no definite D call. Germline CDR1 and CDR2: SGHAT and FQNNGV. This CDR3 region has 13 residues. CDR3 nucleotide sequence: TGTGCAAGCAGCTTAACGGGAGTATCTGGCTGCAACTTC. Its protein is CASSLTGVSGCNF.

Comments on this clonotype: A read error may produce the germline difference seen at one junction end. The genes are TRBV29-1 and TRBJ2-1; 8 bases map to TRBD2. The CDR3 extends over 14 amino acids. CDR1 is SQVTM, CDR2 ANQGSEA, per germline. DNA for the CDR3: TGCAGCGTTGAATTAGCGGGGATGTTGGGTGAGGAGTTCTTC. Translated, it gives CSVELAGMLGEEFF.

In regard to this clonotype: Its ends do not fully match the called genes, so a read error is possible. The chain employs TRBV5-4 and TRBJ2-7, with D hard to call. The CDR3 contains 12 residues. CDR1 and CDR2 from the germline V gene are SGHNT and YYREEE (reference sequence). CDR3 sequence (DNA): TGTGCCAGCAGCTTGGACTCCTACGACCAGTACTTC. Protein: CASSLDSYDQYF.

For this clonotype: The junction differs from germline at one of its ends, possibly a read error. This chain connects TRBV11-1 to TRBJ2-1, with D perhaps given as TRBD1 or TRBD2 (5 bases each). The CDR3 contains 15 residues. Germline CDR1 reads SGHAT; CDR2 reads FQDESV (reference sequence). As DNA, the CDR3 is TGTGTCAGCAGTTTCCAGGGAGCGCTGGACAATGAGCAGTTCTTC. It specifies CVSSFQGALDNEQFF.

The rearrangement joins TRBV5-1 to TRBJ2-1, with TRBD2 identical over 7 bases. The CDR3 runs to 13 residues. Per the germline V gene, CDR1 is SGHRS and CDR2 is YFSETQ. With V trimmed by 5 bases and J by 6 bases, 5 bases remained unmatched. CDR3 in DNA: TGCGCCAGCAGATCGAGCGGGACCAATGAGCAGTTCTTC. Residues: CASRSSGTNEQFF.

Worth noting for this clonotype: Since the CDR3 does not end with the conserved phenylalanine or tryptophan, this likely comes from a read error. The rearrangement uses TRBV7-9 and TRBJ2-1; no clear D gene. V was trimmed by 1 base and J by 8 bases, leaving 12 bases between them. Germline CDR1 SEHNR, CDR2 FQNEAQ (reference sequence). The CDR3 runs 14 residues. CDR3 region: CASSLGNIGDEQFL. CDR3 DNA: TGTGCCAGCAGCTTAGGAAATATTGGCGATGAGCAGTTCCTC.

V and J are TRBV28 and TRBJ2-7, with D perhaps TRBD1 or TRBD2 (5 bases each). Trimming removed 5 bases from V and 2 bases from J, with 16 bases in between. The CDR3 consists of 15 residues. Germline V gene data show CDR1 as MDHEN and CDR2 as SYDVKM. CDR3 nucleotides: TGTGCCAGCAGTATGGCTTGGGACCAAGCCTACGAGCAGTACTTC. Its translation is CASSMAWDQAYEQYF. The variable domain in full, with the rest retrieved from reference TRBV28 and TRBJ2-7, is DVKVTQSSRYLVKRTGEKVFLECVQDMDHENMFWYRQDPGLGLRLIYFSYDVKMKEKGDIPEGYSVSREKKERFSLILESASTNQTSMYLCASSMAWDQAYEQYFGPGTRLTVT.

The genes are TRBV14 and TRBJ2-3, with D unresolved. The CDR3 runs 13 residues. Germline values: CDR1 SGHDN, CDR2 FVKESK. V was cut by 10 bases and J by 5 bases, with 16 bases left in between. DNA of the CDR3: TGTGCCATTAGCCAAGACGGCGAAGATACGCAGTATTTT. This gives the protein CAISQDGEDTQYF. Combining the CDR3 with reference TRBV14 and TRBJ2-3 gives the whole variable domain EAGVTQFPSHSVIEKGQTVTLRCDPISGHDNLYWYRRVMGKEIKFLLHFVKESKQDESGMPNNRFLAERTGGTYSTLKVQPAELEDSGVYFCAISQDGEDTQYFGPGTRLTVL.

About this clonotype itself: A junction boundary mismatches the germline segment, possibly from a read error. This chain links TRBV4-1 with TRBJ2-2; D is perhaps TRBD2 (7 bases). Germline V gene lookup returns CDR1 MGHRA and CDR2 YSYEKL. The length of the CDR3 is 15 residues. The CDR3 sequence is CAISQDRGAPGELFF. The CDR3 DNA follows: TGCGCCATCAGCCAAGACCGGGGGGCTCCCGGGGAGCTGTTTTTT.

The CDR3 nucleotides read TGTGCCAGCAACCCGACCGGGACTAGCGGGACTGGAGTTACGCAGTATTTT. It translates to CASNPTGTSGTGVTQYF. The gene calls are TRBV5-5 and TRBJ2-3; TRBD2 matches 13 bases. The germline CDR1 and CDR2 sequences are SGHKS and YYEKEE (reference sequence). This CDR3 contains 17 residues. V trimming: 6 bases; J trimming: 8 bases; junction bases outside the gene matches: 15.

A remark on this clonotype: Mismatch with germline at one junction end may stem from a read error. The CDR3 loop is CASSSGGSSVRALTDMQYF. CDR3 DNA sequence: TGTGCCAGCAGCTCTGGGGGAAGCTCTGTTAGAGCCCTCACAGATATGCAGTATTTT. The gene calls are TRBV11-1 and TRBJ2-3; D may be TRBD1 or TRBD2 (5 bases each). Germline CDR1 is SGHAT and CDR2 is FQDESV (reference sequence). This CDR3 is built from 19 residues. Full variable domain (remainder filled in from reference TRBV11-1 and TRBJ2-3): EAEVAQSPRYKITEKSQAVAFWCDPISGHATLYWYRQILGQGPELLVQFQDESVVDDSQLPKDRFSAERLKGVDSTLKIQPAELGDSAMYLCASSSGGSSVRALTDMQYFGPGTRLTVL.

About this clonotype: As the CDR3 is not closed by the conserved phenylalanine or tryptophan, this likely results from a read error. The J gene is TRBJ2-1, the V gene TRBV11-3, with no clear D. This CDR3 spans 12 amino acids. Germline lookup yields CDR1 SGHNT and CDR2 YENEEA. V shed 8 bases and J shed 6 bases, with 11 bases lying between them. Here the CDR3 reads CASWLNANEQFL. The CDR3 DNA follows: TGTGCCAGCTGGTTAAATGCCAATGAGCAGTTCTTA.

V usage is TRBV11-1 and J usage is TRBJ2-1; tentative D call: TRBD2 (6 bases). The V end lost 9 bases, the J end lost 1 base, and 25 bases lay between the germline ends. Germline loops: CDR1 SGHAT, CDR2 FQDESV (reference sequence). The CDR3 loop spans 18 amino acids. The chain's CDR3 is CASNLYHSAGWSYNEQFF. The CDR3 bases are TGTGCCAGTAACTTATACCACTCCGCGGGATGGTCCTACAATGAGCAGTTCTTC.

With respect to this clonotype: The germline gene is not matched at one end of the junction; a read error may be the cause. The chain combines TRBV6-2 or TRBV6-3 with TRBJ2-7; the D is unclear. Germline CDR1 is MNHEY and CDR2 is SVGEGT. The CDR3 runs 16 residues. In DNA, the CDR3 is TGTGCCAGCAGTTACTCGACACTGGGGAATCGCTACGAGCATCACTTC. It encodes CASSYSTLGNRYEHHF.